This is a list of T cell receptor beta chains from one sample in a study of CD8 T cells in ankylosing spondylitis. TCRdb called the 5' RACE reads again in MiXCR, with one record for every CDR3 protein. The data show about 140,000 distinct CDR3 sequences, with approximately 9.2% seen just once and 6% to 9.5% held by the top ten. Sample: synovial fluid, either unsorted or a sorted T cell fraction (not recorded which). These receptors were collected from a male donor with ankylosing spondylitis. Both conserved end residues are part of each CDR3. The D gene is left open where the match is weak. Size is stated for part of the rows, as once, few or many counts, or as a class when the clone is expanded.

clone_size j_call v_call d_call cdr3_aa cdr3_nt
few TRBJ1-5 TRBV20-1 NA CSARNPAGAQHF TGCAGTGCTAGAAACCCCGCTGGGGCCCAGCATTTT
many TRBJ2-7 TRBV20-1 NA CSARGGGPGSYEQYF TGCAGTGCTAGAGGAGGGGGTCCCGGCTCCTACGAGCAGTACTTC
many TRBJ2-1 TRBV6-5 TRBD2 CASNFAGGGNEQFF TGTGCCAGCAATTTCGCGGGGGGCGGAAATGAGCAGTTCTTC
many TRBJ2-3 TRBV2 TRBD2 CASSEQGLDADTQYF TGTGCCAGCAGTGAGCAGGGACTAGACGCAGATACGCAGTATTTT
many TRBJ2-1 TRBV11-2 TRBD1 CASSRQGPIVGDEQFF TGTGCCAGCAGCCGACAGGGACCGATCGTAGGGGATGAGCAGTTCTTC
NA TRBJ2-1 TRBV7-2 TRBD2 CASKGLAGEFSYNEQFF TGTGCCAGCAAGGGACTAGCGGGAGAGTTTTCCTACAATGAGCAGTTCTTC
NA TRBJ2-7 TRBV24-1 TRBD1 CATQRTGGNYEQYF TGTGCCACCCAAAGGACAGGGGGTAACTACGAGCAGTACTTC
few TRBJ1-1 TRBV25-1 NA CASSAGGEGLRTEAFF TGTGCCAGCAGTGCCGGGGGGGAGGGGCTACGGACTGAAGCTTTCTTT
NA TRBJ2-1 TRBV20-1 NA CSADRYTEQFF TGCAGTGCCGACAGATACACTGAGCAGTTCTTC
many TRBJ2-2 TRBV7-9 NA CASSSVRTLNTGELFF TGTGCCAGCAGCTCGGTGCGGACATTAAACACCGGGGAGCTGTTTTTT
NA TRBJ1-5 TRBV20-1 NA CSAEPRGQPQHF TGCAGTGCTGAACCCCGAGGTCAGCCCCAGCATTTT
NA TRBJ2-6 TRBV5-1 NA CASSLGYSSGANVLTF TGCGCCAGCAGCTTAGGATATAGTTCTGGGGCCAACGTCCTGACTTTC
NA TRBJ2-7 TRBV28 TRBD1 CASSFWDSSYEQYF TGTGCCAGCAGTTTCTGGGACAGTTCCTACGAGCAGTACTTC
many TRBJ2-3 TRBV7-9 NA CASSLNGQYSPKLYF TGTGCCAGCAGCTTAAATGGACAGTACAGCCCTAAGCTGTATTTT
few TRBJ2-1 TRBV6-6 NA CASRKPGGPQFF TGTGCCAGCAGGAAACCCGGGGGGCCACAGTTCTTC
many TRBJ1-2 TRBV3-1 NA CASSQANGGRDGYTF TGTGCCAGCAGCCAAGCTAACGGGGGTAGGGATGGCTACACCTTC
many TRBJ1-3 TRBV12-3/TRBV12-4 TRBD1 CASSGQVGNTIYF TGTGCCAGCAGTGGACAGGTTGGAAACACCATATATTTT
many TRBJ2-7 TRBV7-9 NA CASSLVAFGEQYF TGTGCCAGCAGCTTAGTCGCCTTTGGCGAGCAGTACTTC
NA TRBJ2-6 TRBV4-1 NA CASKRGVDSGANVLTF TGCGCCAGCAAAAGGGGGGTGGACTCTGGGGCCAACGTCCTGACTTTC
many TRBJ1-2 TRBV6-1 NA CASPNPNGHSNYGYTF TGTGCCAGCCCCAACCCCAACGGGCACTCTAACTATGGCTACACCTTC
few TRBJ2-4 TRBV20-1 NA CSAKDSNLAKNIQYF TGCAGTGCCAAGGACAGTAACCTAGCCAAAAACATTCAGTACTTC
many TRBJ2-2 TRBV11-3 NA CASSQGSPHPGELFF TGTGCCAGCAGCCAAGGGTCCCCCCACCCCGGGGAGCTGTTTTTT
many TRBJ2-5 TRBV18 NA CASSRAGKETQYF TGTGCCAGCTCACGAGCAGGGAAAGAGACCCAGTACTTC
NA TRBJ2-3 TRBV4-2 NA CASSQERASTDTQYF TGTGCCAGCAGCCAAGAGAGGGCGAGCACAGATACGCAGTATTTT
many TRBJ2-2 TRBV27 NA CASSPSFTGELFF TGTGCCAGCAGCCCGTCTTTTACCGGGGAGCTGTTTTTT
many TRBJ2-2 TRBV20-1 NA CSATSSANTGELFF TGCAGTGCCACCTCTAGCGCTAATACCGGGGAGCTGTTTTTT
many TRBJ2-2 TRBV9 NA CASSVGSEGEIGELFF TGTGCCAGCAGCGTAGGTTCGGAAGGGGAGATCGGGGAGCTGTTTTTT
NA TRBJ2-1 TRBV20-1 NA CSARAYRDLQFF TGCAGTGCTAGGGCCTACCGGGACTTACAGTTCTTC
NA TRBJ2-3 TRBV4-2 NA CASSQDRRDTLTDTQYF TGTGCCAGCAGCCAAGATCGTCGGGACACTCTCACAGATACGCAGTATTTT
few TRBJ1-2 TRBV20-1 TRBD1 CSASPGTDTGYTF TGCAGTGCTAGCCCCGGGACAGATACTGGCTACACCTTC
many TRBJ2-7 TRBV5-1 TRBD1 CASSLRDRSYEQYF TGCGCCAGCAGCTTGAGGGACAGGTCGTACGAGCAGTACTTC
many TRBJ2-4 TRBV5-5 TRBD1 CASSPTGETDIQYF TGTGCCAGCAGCCCGACAGGGGAGACGGACATTCAGTACTTC
few TRBJ2-1 TRBV12-3/TRBV12-4 TRBD2 CASISRTSGYNEQFF TGTGCCAGCATCTCTCGGACTAGCGGTTACAATGAGCAGTTCTTC
many TRBJ2-1 TRBV5-1 NA CASSLESTTYNEQFF TGCGCCAGCAGCTTGGAGAGCACCACCTACAATGAGCAGTTCTTC
many TRBJ1-1 TRBV6-1 NA CASSEALGLEAFF TGTGCCAGCAGTGAAGCGCTGGGGCTAGAAGCTTTCTTT
many TRBJ1-2 TRBV19 TRBD1 CASKWDSSIYGYTF TGTGCCAGCAAGTGGGACAGCTCGATCTATGGCTACACCTTC
NA TRBJ1-1 TRBV20-1 TRBD1 CSARDRRAGGTEAFF TGCAGTGCTAGAGATCGGCGGGCAGGGGGAACTGAAGCTTTCTTT
many TRBJ1-4 TRBV10-1 TRBD1 CASSDRGTNEKLFF TGCGCCAGCAGCGACAGGGGAACTAATGAAAAACTGTTTTTT
many TRBJ2-5 TRBV7-2 NA CASSSSETQYF TGTGCCAGCAGCTCGAGTGAGACCCAGTACTTC
many TRBJ2-3 TRBV28 NA CASSFGDTDTQYF TGTGCCAGCAGTTTCGGTGACACAGATACGCAGTATTTT
NA TRBJ2-7 TRBV9 NA CASSVPRNQGNDSDEQYF TGTGCCAGCAGCGTCCCAAGGAATCAGGGGAATGATTCGGACGAGCAGTACTTC
NA TRBJ2-7 TRBV7-2 NA CASSPRRTAAYEQYF TGTGCCAGCAGCCCCCGACGGACAGCCGCCTACGAGCAGTACTTC